This TCR beta chain derives from a study of Ad26.COV2.S vaccination and SARS-CoV-2 variants. Study conclusions and caveats: Responses of spike-specific T cells (both CD8+ and CD4+) reportedly showed substantial breadth after vaccination. For non-spike TCRs, breadth in vaccine recipients resembled that in placebo recipients. Analyses of TCR breadth and depth may have underestimated total T cell responses. Spike-specific TCR breadth was greater in vaccine than placebo recipients.

This table comes from immunoSEQ multiplex PCR, and its TCRdb copy is limited to in-frame clones, with some not included. This table has 100,000 or so clones, around 80% appearing once. The V end was cut by 1 base, the J end by 5 bases, with 12 bases between. Germline V gene sequence: CDR1 SNHLY, CDR2 FYNNEI. The CDR3 loop spans 14 amino acids. In the case of this clone: Its antigen is unknown.

The chain employs TRBV2 and TRBJ2-7; tentative D call: TRBD2 (5 bases). The input for sequencing was peripheral blood, taken after recovery from COVID-19. The sequence derives from a human donor who had recovered from COVID-19. CDR3 protein: CASSEGYSSDEQYF. As DNA, the CDR3 is TGTGCCAGCAGTGAAGGATACAGTAGCGACGAGCAGTACTTC.